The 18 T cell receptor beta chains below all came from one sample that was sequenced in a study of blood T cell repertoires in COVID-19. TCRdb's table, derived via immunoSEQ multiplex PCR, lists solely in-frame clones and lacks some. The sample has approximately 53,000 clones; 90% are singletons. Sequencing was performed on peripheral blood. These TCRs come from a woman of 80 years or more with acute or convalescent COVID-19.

CDR3 nucleotide sequence: TGTGCCAGCAGCTTAGTGGGGGCAGCCTATGAAGCTTTCTTT. Protein: CASSLVGAAYEAFF. The chain uses TRBV11-2 and TRBJ1-1; tentative D call: TRBD1 (6 bases). CDR3 length: 14 residues. Trimming left V 1 base short and J 7 bases short, with 13 bases between. Germline assignment: CDR1 SGHAT and CDR2 FQNNGV. The full variable domain, its missing parts supplied by reference TRBV11-2 and TRBJ1-1, is EAGVAQSPRYKIIEKRQSVAFWCNPISGHATLYWYQQILGQGPKLLIQFQNNGVVDDSQLPKDRFSAERLKGVDSTLKIQPAKLEDSAVYLCASSLVGAAYEAFFGQGTRLTVV.

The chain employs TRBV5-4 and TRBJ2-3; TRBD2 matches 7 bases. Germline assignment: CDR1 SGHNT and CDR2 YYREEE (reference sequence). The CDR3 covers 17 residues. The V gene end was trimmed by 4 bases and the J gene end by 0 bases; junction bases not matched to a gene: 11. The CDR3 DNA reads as TGTGCCAGCAGCCCGTCCGGGACTATCCTTAGCACAGATACGCAGTATTTT. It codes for CASSPSGTILSTDTQYF.

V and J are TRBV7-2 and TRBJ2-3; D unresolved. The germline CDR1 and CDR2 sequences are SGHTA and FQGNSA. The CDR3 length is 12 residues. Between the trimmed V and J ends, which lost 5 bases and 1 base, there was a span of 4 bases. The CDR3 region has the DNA TGTGCCAGCAGCCCTCGCACAGATACGCAGTATTTT. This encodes CASSPRTDTQYF.

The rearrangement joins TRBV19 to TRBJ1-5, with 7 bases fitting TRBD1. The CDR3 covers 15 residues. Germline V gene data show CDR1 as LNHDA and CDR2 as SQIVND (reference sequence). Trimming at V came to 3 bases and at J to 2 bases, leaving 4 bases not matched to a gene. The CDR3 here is CASSIMGTGNQPQHF. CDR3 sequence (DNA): TGTGCCAGTAGTATCATGGGGACAGGCAATCAGCCCCAGCATTTT.

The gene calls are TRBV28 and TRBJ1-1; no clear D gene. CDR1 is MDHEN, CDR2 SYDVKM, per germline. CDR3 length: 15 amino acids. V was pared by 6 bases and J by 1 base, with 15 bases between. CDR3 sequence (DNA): TGTGCCAGCAGCCCCCAAACGACTGGGAACACTGAAGCTTTCTTT. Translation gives CASSPQTTGNTEAFF.

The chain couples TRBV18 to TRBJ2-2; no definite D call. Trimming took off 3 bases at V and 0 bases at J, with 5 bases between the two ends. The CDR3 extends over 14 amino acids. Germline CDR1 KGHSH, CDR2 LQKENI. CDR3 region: CASSPPSNTGELFF. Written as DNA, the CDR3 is TGTGCCAGCTCACCCCCATCGAACACCGGGGAGCTGTTTTTT. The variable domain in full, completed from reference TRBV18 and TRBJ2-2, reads NAGVMQNPRHLVRRRGQEARLRCSPMKGHSHVYWYRQLPEEGLKFMVYLQKENIIDESGMPKERFSAEFPKEGPSILRIQQVVRGDSAAYFCASSPPSNTGELFFGEGSRLTVL.

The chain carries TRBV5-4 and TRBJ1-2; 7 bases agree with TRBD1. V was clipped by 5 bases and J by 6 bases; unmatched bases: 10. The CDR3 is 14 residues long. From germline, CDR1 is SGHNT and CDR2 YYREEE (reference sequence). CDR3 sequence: CASRFLGGGNGYTF. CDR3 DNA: TGTGCCAGCAGATTCCTCGGAGGGGGCAATGGCTACACCTTC.

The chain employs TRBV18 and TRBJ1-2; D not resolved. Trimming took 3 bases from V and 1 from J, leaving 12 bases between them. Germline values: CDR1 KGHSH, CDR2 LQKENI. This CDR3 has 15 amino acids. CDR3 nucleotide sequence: TGTGCCAGCTCACCCAACAGAGATAGTAACTATGGCTACACCTTC. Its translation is CASSPNRDSNYGYTF.

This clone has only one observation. As DNA, the CDR3 is TGTGCCAGCATTTTGCGGGGGCTCAACTATGGCTACACCTTC. This encodes CASILRGLNYGYTF. The V and J genes are TRBV5-6 and TRBJ1-2; weak D call: TRBD1 (6 bases). There are 14 residues in the CDR3. Germline CDR1 SGHDT, CDR2 YYEEEE. The V end was cut by 6 bases, the J end by 2 bases, with 14 bases between.

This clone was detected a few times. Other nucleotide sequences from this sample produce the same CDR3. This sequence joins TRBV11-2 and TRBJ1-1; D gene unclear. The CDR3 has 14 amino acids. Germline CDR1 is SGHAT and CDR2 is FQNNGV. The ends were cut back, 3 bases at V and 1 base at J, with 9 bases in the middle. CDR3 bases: TGTGCCAGCAGCTTTGGACGGGAGAACACTGAAGCTTTCTTT. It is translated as CASSFGRENTEAFF.

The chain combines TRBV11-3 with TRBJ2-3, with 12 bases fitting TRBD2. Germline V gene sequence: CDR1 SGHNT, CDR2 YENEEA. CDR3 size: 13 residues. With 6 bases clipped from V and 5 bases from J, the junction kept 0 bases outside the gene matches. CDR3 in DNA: TGTGCCAGCAGACTAGCGGGAGGAGATACGCAGTATTTT. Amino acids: CASRLAGGDTQYF. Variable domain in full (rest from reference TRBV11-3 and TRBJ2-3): EAGVVQSPRYKIIEKKQPVAFWCNPISGHNTLYWYLQNLGQGPELLIRYENEEAVDDSQLPKDRFSAERLKGVDSTLKIQPAELGDSAVYLCASRLAGGDTQYFGPGTRLTVL.

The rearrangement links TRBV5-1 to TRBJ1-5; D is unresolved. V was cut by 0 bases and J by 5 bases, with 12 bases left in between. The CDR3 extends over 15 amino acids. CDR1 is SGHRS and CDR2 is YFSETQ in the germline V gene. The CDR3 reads CASSLEGRRYQPQHF. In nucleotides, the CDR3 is TGCGCCAGCAGCTTGGAAGGCAGGAGGTATCAGCCCCAGCATTTT.

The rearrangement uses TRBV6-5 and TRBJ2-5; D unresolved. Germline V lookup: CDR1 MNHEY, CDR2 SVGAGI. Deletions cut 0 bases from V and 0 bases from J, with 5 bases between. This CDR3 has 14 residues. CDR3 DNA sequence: TGTGCCAGCAGTTACTCGGGCAACCAAGAGACCCAGTACTTC. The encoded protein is CASSYSGNQETQYF.

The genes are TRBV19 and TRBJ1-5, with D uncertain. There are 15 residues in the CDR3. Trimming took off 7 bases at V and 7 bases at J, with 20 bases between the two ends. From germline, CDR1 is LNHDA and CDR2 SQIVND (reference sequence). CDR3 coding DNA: TGTGCCAGTACTCGGGGTTCAGCCCAATACCAGCCCCAGCATTTT. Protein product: CASTRGSAQYQPQHF.

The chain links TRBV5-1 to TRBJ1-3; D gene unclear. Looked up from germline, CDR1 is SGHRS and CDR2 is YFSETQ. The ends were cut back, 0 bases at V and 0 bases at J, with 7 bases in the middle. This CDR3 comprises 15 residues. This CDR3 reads CASSLEFGSGNTIYF. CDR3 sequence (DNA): TGCGCCAGCAGCTTGGAATTCGGCTCTGGAAACACCATATATTTT. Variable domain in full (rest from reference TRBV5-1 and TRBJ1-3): KAGVTQTPRYLIKTRGQQVTLSCSPISGHRSVSWYQQTPGQGLQFLFEYFSETQRNKGNFPGRFSGRQFSNSRSEMNVSTLELGDSALYLCASSLEFGSGNTIYFGEGSWLTVV.

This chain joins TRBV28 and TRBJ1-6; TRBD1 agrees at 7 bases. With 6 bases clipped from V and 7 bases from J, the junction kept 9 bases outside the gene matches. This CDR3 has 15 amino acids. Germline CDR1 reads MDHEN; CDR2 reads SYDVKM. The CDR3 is CASREDRAGNSPLHF. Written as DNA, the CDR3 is TGTGCCAGCAGGGAAGACAGGGCGGGGAATTCACCCCTCCACTTT.

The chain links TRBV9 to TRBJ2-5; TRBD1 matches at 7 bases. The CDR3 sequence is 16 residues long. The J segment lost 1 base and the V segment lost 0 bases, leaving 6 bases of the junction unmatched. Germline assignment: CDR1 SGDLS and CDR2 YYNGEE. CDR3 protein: CASSVAATGSQETQYF. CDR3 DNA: TGTGCCAGCAGCGTAGCAGCGACAGGGAGCCAAGAGACCCAGTACTTC.

CDR3 DNA sequence: TGTGCCTGGAGTGCGACAGTCAATTCACCCCTCCACTTT. Protein sequence: CAWSATVNSPLHF. The chain carries TRBV30 and TRBJ1-6; D perhaps matches TRBD1 (5 bases). The germline V gene has CDR1 GTSNPN and CDR2 SVGIG (reference sequence). V dropped 1 base and J dropped 7 bases, with 8 bases sitting between them. This CDR3 spans 13 amino acids.